These 20 T cell receptor beta chains share one sample of origin, sequenced in a study of cytomegalovirus exposure and HLA in healthy donors. Use of 60 Vbeta and 13 Jbeta primers characterized the PCR. Libraries were prepared by immunoSEQ multiplex PCR; TCRdb keeps only in-frame clonotypes and omits some of them. Among around 190,000 clones listed, 87% were seen once. The sequenced sample was PBMCs. The receptors come from a boy aged 2-15 years in good health and CMV-seronegative.

The V and J genes are TRBV18 and TRBJ2-7; D is undetermined. CDR1 and CDR2 (germline): KGHSH, LQKENI. The V and J ends lost 1 base and 7 bases respectively, with 11 bases between them. This CDR3 region has 13 residues. The CDR3 protein is CASSPLSRHEQYF. CDR3 DNA: TGTGCCAGCTCACCACTTTCCAGGCATGAGCAGTACTTC.

This clone has only one observation. V gene TRBV5-1 combines with J gene TRBJ2-5; D ambiguous. The J call may not be correct, given that the DNA end is closer to TRBJ2-7. This CDR3 has 12 residues. CDR1 is SGHRS and CDR2 is YFSETQ in the germline V gene. The CDR3 protein is CASSLDFYEQYF. The CDR3, as DNA: TGCGCCAGCAGCTTGGATTTCTACGAGCAGTACTTC.

This chain links TRBV28 with TRBJ2-1; D unresolved. Per the germline V gene, CDR1 is MDHEN and CDR2 is SYDVKM. V was shortened by 2 bases and J by 0 bases, with 8 bases between the two germline ends. The CDR3 loop spans 15 amino acids. CDR3: CASSLGRSSYNEQFF. As DNA, the CDR3 is TGTGCCAGCAGTTTAGGCCGGAGCTCCTACAATGAGCAGTTCTTC.

Only one count was recorded for this clone. V and J are TRBV10-1 and TRBJ2-1, with 9 positions matching TRBD2. The CDR3 consists of 15 residues. In germline, CDR1 is WNHNN, CDR2 SYGVQD (reference sequence). V lost 3 bases, J lost 7 bases, and 7 bases stayed unmatched. The CDR3 DNA reads TGCGCCAGCAGTGACAGTCTAGCGGGGAGGAATGAGCAGTTCTTC. Encoded protein: CASSDSLAGRNEQFF.

The V and J genes are TRBV18 and TRBJ2-5; 8 nucleotides align to TRBD1. The assigned J gene may be wrong: the sequence end matches TRBJ2-7 better. Germline assignment: CDR1 KGHSH and CDR2 LQKENI. The CDR3 length is 17 residues. CDR3 loop: CASSPKAVLAGGIEQYF. In nucleotides, the CDR3 is TGTGCCAGCTCACCAAAAGCTGTTTTGGCAGGGGGCATCGAGCAGTACTTC.

This clone was detected only once. The chain joins TRBV27 to TRBJ2-1; tentative D call: TRBD2 (5 bases). Germline-derived CDR1 and CDR2 are MNHEY and SMNVEV (reference sequence). V dropped 5 bases and J dropped 3 bases, with 8 bases sitting between them. There are 13 residues in the CDR3. As DNA, the CDR3 is TGTGCCAGCAGTGAGGGATACTACAATGAGCAGTTCTTC. Protein sequence: CASSEGYYNEQFF.

This CDR3 is CSVNPPGHEQFF. In nucleotides, the CDR3 is TGCAGCGTTAACCCCCCTGGCCATGAGCAGTTCTTC. The chain carries TRBV29-1 and TRBJ2-1; D remains unclear. There are 12 residues in the CDR3. Deletions cut 5 bases from V and 8 bases from J, with 13 bases between. Germline CDR1 SQVTM, CDR2 ANQGSEA.

In regard to this clone: Other DNA sequences within the sample encode an identical CDR3. The V and J genes are TRBV7-3 and TRBJ2-1, with TRBD2 matching 11 bases. The germline V gene encodes CDR1 SGHTA and CDR2 FQGTGA. The CDR3 runs 15 residues. The trim removed 5 bases at V and 4 bases at J, leaving 4 bases unmatched. CDR3 DNA: TGTGCCAGCAGCCTAGGACTAGCGGGTTACAATGAGCAGTTCTTC. Translating it yields CASSLGLAGYNEQFF.

The rearrangement joins TRBV28 to TRBJ2-3; D might be TRBD2 (7 bases). The CDR3 runs 17 residues. V was shortened by 4 bases and J by 6 bases, with 23 bases between the two germline ends. The germline gives CDR1 MDHEN, CDR2 SYDVKM. The CDR3 loop is CASSYPPGGRIWDTQYF. The CDR3 DNA sequence: TGTGCCAGCAGTTATCCACCCGGGGGGCGGATATGGGATACGCAGTATTTT.

This chain links TRBV28 with TRBJ2-2; the D is unclear. The ends were cut back, 5 bases at V and 7 bases at J, with 8 bases in the middle. The CDR3 loop spans 12 amino acids. The germline gives CDR1 MDHEN, CDR2 SYDVKM. The CDR3, as DNA: TGTGCCAGCAGTCTGTCCGGCGGGGAGCTGTTTTTT. This codes for CASSLSGGELFF.

The V gene is TRBV11-2, the J gene TRBJ2-1; D remains ambiguous. With 4 bases removed from V and 3 bases from J, the gap between germline ends came to 10 bases. Germline loops: CDR1 SGHAT, CDR2 FQNNGV. This CDR3 comprises 14 residues. CDR3 DNA: TGTGCCAGCAGCTCCTTCCTATACTACAATGAGCAGTTCTTC. Residues: CASSSFLYYNEQFF.

This chain joins TRBV9 and TRBJ2-7; D gene uncertain. With 0 bases removed from V and 3 bases from J, the gap between germline ends came to 16 bases. The CDR3 contains 16 residues. Germline V gene data show CDR1 as SGDLS and CDR2 as YYNGEE. The CDR3 DNA reads as TGTGCCAGCAGCGTAGCTTGGCAGTCCTCCCACTACGAGCAGTACTTC. Amino acid sequence: CASSVAWQSSHYEQYF. The complete variable domain, with remaining parts taken from reference TRBV9 and TRBJ2-7, reads DSGVTQTPKHLITATGQRVTLRCSPRSGDLSVYWYQQSLDQGLQFLIQYYNGEERAKGNILERFSAQQFPDLHSELNLSSLELGDSALYFCASSVAWQSSHYEQYFGPGTRLTVT.

The chain joins TRBV7-3 to TRBJ2-2; D ambiguous. Trimming stripped 3 bases from V and 0 bases from J, with 5 bases between. The CDR3 is made up of 14 amino acids. Germline loops: CDR1 SGHTA, CDR2 FQGTGA. CDR3 residues: CASSFLPNTGELFF. The CDR3 DNA sequence: TGTGCCAGCAGCTTCCTCCCGAACACCGGGGAGCTGTTTTTT. Drawing the rest from reference TRBV7-3 and TRBJ2-2, the complete variable domain is GAGVSQTPSNKVTEKGKYVELRCDPISGHTALYWYRQSLGQGPEFLIYFQGTGAADDSGLPNDRFFAVRPEGSVSTLKIQRTERGDSAVYLCASSFLPNTGELFFGEGSRLTVL.

In nucleotides, the CDR3 is TGCGCCAGCAGCCAATTTGAGCGGGTCGACTACAATGAGCAGTTCTTC. It codes for CASSQFERVDYNEQFF. The chain employs TRBV4-1 and TRBJ2-1; a possible D gene is TRBD2 (6 bases). The CDR3 contains 16 residues. The germline V and J ends were trimmed by 2 bases and 3 bases, with 14 bases remaining between them. Germline V CDR1 and CDR2: MGHRA, YSYEKL.

CDR3 DNA: TGTGCCAGCAGTGGCCTGGGAGGAGGGGATCACTACAATGAGCAGTTCTTC. Encoded protein: CASSGLGGGDHYNEQFF. The rearrangement joins TRBV25-1 to TRBJ2-1; maybe TRBD2 (6 bases). The V end lost 4 bases, the J end lost 3 bases, and 19 bases lay between the germline ends. Germline-derived CDR1 and CDR2 are MGHDK and SYGVNS. The CDR3 is 17 amino acids.

The rearrangement joins TRBV27 to TRBJ1-4, with 8 bases that match TRBD1. The CDR3 consists of 15 residues. Germline loops: CDR1 MNHEY, CDR2 SMNVEV (reference sequence). After removal of 5 bases from V and 8 bases from J, the junction contained 10 bases not matched to a gene. CDR3 nucleotides: TGTGCCAGCAGTACTCTGGGACAGGATGGGGAAAAACTGTTTTTT. It specifies CASSTLGQDGEKLFF.

J is TRBJ1-4 and V is TRBV7-7; TRBD1 aligns across 9 bases. Germline trimming cut 5 bases from V and 7 bases from J; bases unmatched to any gene: 8. This CDR3 has 15 residues. Germline values: CDR1 SSHAT, CDR2 FNYEAQ (reference sequence). This CDR3 reads CASSPTGTGSEKLFF. CDR3 nucleotide sequence: TGTGCCAGCAGCCCGACCGGGACAGGGAGTGAAAAACTGTTTTTT.

J is TRBJ2-1 and V is TRBV27; D remains ambiguous. This CDR3 spans 13 amino acids. Germline lookup yields CDR1 MNHEY and CDR2 SMNVEV (reference sequence). Trimming shortened V by 5 bases and J by 6 bases, and 11 bases separated the two germline ends. The CDR3 sequence is CASSIVSSNEQFF. The CDR3 DNA reads as TGTGCCAGCAGTATTGTGTCTAGCAATGAGCAGTTCTTC.

The CDR3 region is CASNPGLATETQYF. The DNA for the CDR3 is TGTGCCAGCAACCCGGGACTAGCGACGGAGACCCAGTACTTC. The chain uses TRBV9 and TRBJ2-5, with 10 bases lining up with TRBD2. Germline V gives CDR1 SGDLS, CDR2 YYNGEE. Trimming removed 6 bases from V and 5 bases from J; junction bases left unmatched: 7. The CDR3 contains 14 residues.

Turning to this clone: In the same sample, other DNA sequences code for this CDR3. V gene TRBV9 combines with J gene TRBJ1-6, with 7 bases fitting TRBD1. This CDR3 is built from 14 residues. Trimming at V came to 2 bases and at J to 6 bases, leaving 2 bases not matched to a gene. The germline V gene has CDR1 SGDLS and CDR2 YYNGEE. For the CDR3, the DNA is TGTGCCAGCAGCGTTGGGACAGCTAATTCACCCCTCCACTTT. Translation: CASSVGTANSPLHF.